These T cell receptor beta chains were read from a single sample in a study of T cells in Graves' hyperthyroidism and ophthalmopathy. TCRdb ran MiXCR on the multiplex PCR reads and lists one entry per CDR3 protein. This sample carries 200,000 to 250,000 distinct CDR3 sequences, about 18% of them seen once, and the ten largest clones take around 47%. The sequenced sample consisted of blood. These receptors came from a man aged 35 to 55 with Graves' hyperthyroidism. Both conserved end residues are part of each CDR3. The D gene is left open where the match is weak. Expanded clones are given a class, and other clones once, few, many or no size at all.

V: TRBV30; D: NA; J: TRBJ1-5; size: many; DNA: TGTGCCTGGAGTGAAGGGTTTGGTCAGCCCCAGCATTTT; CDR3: CAWSEGFGQPQHF
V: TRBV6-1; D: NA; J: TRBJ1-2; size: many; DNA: TGTGCCAGCAGTCCGAGGGCCCGTGGGGACTATGGCTACACCTTC; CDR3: CASSPRARGDYGYTF
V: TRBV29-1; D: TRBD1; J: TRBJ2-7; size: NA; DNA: TGCAGCGTTCCGGGACAGGGGGCCTACGAGCAGTACTTC; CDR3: CSVPGQGAYEQYF
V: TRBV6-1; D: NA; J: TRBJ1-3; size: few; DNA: TGTGCCAGCAGTTTTGGGGACGCAGGAAACACCATATATTTT; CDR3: CASSFGDAGNTIYF
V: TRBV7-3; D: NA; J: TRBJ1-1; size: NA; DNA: TGTGCCAGCAGCGCCTCAGGGAACACTGAAGCTTCCTTT; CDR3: CASSASGNTEASF
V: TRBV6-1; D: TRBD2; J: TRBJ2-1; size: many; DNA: TGTGCCAGCAGTAGACTAGCGGGGGCCCCGAGCGCCTACAATGAGCAGTTCTTC; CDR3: CASSRLAGAPSAYNEQFF
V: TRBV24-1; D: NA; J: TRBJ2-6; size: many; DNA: TGTGCCACCAGTGGGAGCCAGGCAACATCTGGGGCCAACGTCCTGACTTTC; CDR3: CATSGSQATSGANVLTF
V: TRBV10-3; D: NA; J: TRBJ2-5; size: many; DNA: TGTGCCACCTCAGGCCTCCCGGGAGAGACCCAGTACTTC; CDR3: CATSGLPGETQYF
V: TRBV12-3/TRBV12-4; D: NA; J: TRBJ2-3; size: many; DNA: TGTGCCAGCAAATTATTATCGGGAAGCACAGATACGCAGTATTTT; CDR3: CASKLLSGSTDTQYF
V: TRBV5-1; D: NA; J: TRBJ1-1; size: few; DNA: TGCGCCAGCGGCTTGGCCGGTTTGGGCAGGAGGGACACTGAAGCTTTCTTT; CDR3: CASGLAGLGRRDTEAFF
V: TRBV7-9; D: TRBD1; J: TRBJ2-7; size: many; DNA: TGTGCCACCGCTACAGGGGGGTCAGTTGGCGAGCAGTACTTC; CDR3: CATATGGSVGEQYF
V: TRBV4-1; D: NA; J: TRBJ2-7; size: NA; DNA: TGCGCCAGCAGCCAAGGGGGCACAATGGCCTACGAGCAGTACTTC; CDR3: CASSQGGTMAYEQYF
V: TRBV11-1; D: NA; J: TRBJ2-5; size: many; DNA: TGTGCCAGCAGCTTAGGGAGACGGGAGACCCAGTACTTC; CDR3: CASSLGRRETQYF
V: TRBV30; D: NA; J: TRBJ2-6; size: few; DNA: TGTGCCTGGAGTGTTCCCACGATCTCTGGGGCCAACGTCCTGGCTTTC; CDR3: CAWSVPTISGANVLAF
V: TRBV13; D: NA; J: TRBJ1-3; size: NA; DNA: TGTGCCAGCAGCTTCCGGGCAGAAGGAAACACCATATATTTT; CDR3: CASSFRAEGNTIYF
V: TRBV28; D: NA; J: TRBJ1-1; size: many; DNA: TGTGCCAGCAGTATCACAGGGAGGGGAGGAACTGAAGCTTTCTTT; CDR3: CASSITGRGGTEAFF
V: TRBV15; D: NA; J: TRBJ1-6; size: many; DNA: TGTGCCACCAGCAGAGAACTATGGGATAATTCACCCCTCCACTTT; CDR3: CATSRELWDNSPLHF
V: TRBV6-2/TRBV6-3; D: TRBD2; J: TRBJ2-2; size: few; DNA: TGTGCCAGCAGTTCCCCTGCGGGGGGGGGGAACACCGGGGAGCTGTTTTTT; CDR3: CASSSPAGGGNTGELFF